The 19 T cell receptor beta chains given below trace back to one sample, sequenced in a study of a mutant IDH1 vaccine in newly diagnosed glioma. Profiled with immunoSEQ multiplex PCR; TCRdb holds only in-frame clones, not every one. In the table there are 30,000 to 35,000 clones, 80% to 85% of which are singletons. As to time point: baseline, week 1 (first vaccination visit). The treatment denotes: pre-vaccination baseline after standard-of-care therapy. Here the sequenced sample was peripheral blood mononuclear cells (PBMCs), taken from a glioma patient treated with radiotherapy, temozolomide or both. These receptors came from a man aged 50-60 years with glioma. Some clones in this sample may be carry-over from other donors' samples.

This clone occurred once. This chain uses TRBV19 with TRBJ1-5; D not certain. The CDR3 runs to 13 residues. Germline V CDR1 and CDR2: LNHDA, SQIVND (reference sequence). The V and J ends lost 7 bases and 7 bases respectively, with 14 bases between them. Written as DNA, the CDR3 is TGTGCCAGTAACATCGACCGGCGGCAGCCCCAGCATTTT. Protein: CASNIDRRQPQHF.

The chain links TRBV18 to TRBJ1-5, with D perhaps matching TRBD1 (6 bases). The V end lost 8 bases, the J end lost 3 bases, and 17 bases lay between the germline ends. The germline CDR1 and CDR2 sequences are KGHSH and LQKENI. The CDR3 length is 15 residues. The CDR3: CASQRSGAPNQPQHF. CDR3 in DNA: TGTGCCAGCCAACGGTCAGGGGCGCCCAATCAGCCCCAGCATTTT.

The V and J genes are TRBV5-6 and TRBJ1-4; D not certain. The V end lost 4 bases, the J end lost 5 bases, and 18 bases lay between the germline ends. CDR3 size: 16 residues. Germline V gene lookup returns CDR1 SGHDT and CDR2 YYEEEE. CDR3 amino acids: CASSLERGRRNEKLFF. Here the CDR3 DNA reads TGTGCCAGCAGCCTCGAACGGGGTAGGCGAAATGAAAAACTGTTTTTT.

CDR3 region: CAIRPGTGGNEQFF. For the CDR3, the DNA is TGTGCCATCCGGCCCGGGACAGGGGGCAATGAGCAGTTCTTC. The chain carries TRBV10-3 and TRBJ2-1; 11 nucleotides line up with TRBD1. Germline V gene lookup returns CDR1 ENHRY and CDR2 SYGVKD. The length of the CDR3 is 14 residues. Trimming removed 8 bases from V and 6 bases from J; junction bases left unmatched: 6.

This rearrangement joins TRBV6-5 to TRBJ2-7, with TRBD2 as a possible D gene (6 bases). From germline, CDR1 is MNHEY and CDR2 SVGAGI. This CDR3 spans 15 amino acids. Trimming took 5 bases from V and 2 from J, leaving 16 bases between them. The CDR3 DNA is TGTGCCAGCAGTCCCGGGGGACCCTCCACCTACGAGCAGTACTTC. Its protein is CASSPGGPSTYEQYF.

This chain uses TRBV6-5 with TRBJ2-5; D is unresolved. V was shortened by 1 base and J by 5 bases, with 11 bases between the two germline ends. From germline, CDR1 is MNHEY and CDR2 SVGAGI. The length of the CDR3 is 14 residues. CDR3 sequence reads: CASSYFGGRETQYF. The CDR3 nucleotides read TGTGCCAGCAGTTACTTTGGTGGCAGGGAGACCCAGTACTTC.

This rearrangement joins TRBV29-1 to TRBJ2-7; D gene ambiguous. Looked up from germline, CDR1 is SQVTM and CDR2 is ANQGSEA. The CDR3 loop spans 13 amino acids. The V gene lost 4 bases and the J gene lost 0 bases, with 10 bases spanning the gap. CDR3 sequence: CSVGTWSSYEQYF. The CDR3 coding sequence is TGCAGCGTTGGAACGTGGAGCTCCTACGAGCAGTACTTC.

This rearrangement joins TRBV10-3 to TRBJ2-1; TRBD2 agrees at 9 bases. The CDR3 totals 16 residues. After removal of 5 bases from V and 0 bases from J, the junction contained 5 bases not matched to a gene. Germline values: CDR1 ENHRY, CDR2 SYGVKD. The CDR3 is CAISLTSGISYNEQFF. DNA for the CDR3: TGTGCCATCAGTCTGACTAGCGGAATCTCCTACAATGAGCAGTTCTTC.

The chain combines TRBV5-1 with TRBJ1-5; D not resolved. CDR3 length: 16 residues. Trimming took 0 bases from V and 0 from J, leaving 10 bases between them. Germline CDR1 reads SGHRS; CDR2 reads YFSETQ. DNA for the CDR3: TGCGCCAGCAGCTTGGCCGGCAGCCATAGCAATCAGCCCCAGCATTTT. Amino acids: CASSLAGSHSNQPQHF.

V gene TRBV6-1 combines with J gene TRBJ2-7, with D perhaps matching TRBD1 (6 bases). Trimming removed 7 bases from V and 2 bases from J, with 15 bases in between. The CDR3 is made up of 14 amino acids. The germline CDR1 and CDR2 sequences are MNHNS and SASEGT. The CDR3 DNA reads TGTGCCAGCATCCCGGGACACCCTGCCTACGAGCAGTACTTC. It codes for CASIPGHPAYEQYF.

The chain uses TRBV10-3 and TRBJ2-7; the D gene is possibly TRBD1 (6 bases). The V end lost 4 bases, the J end lost 3 bases, and 10 bases lay between the germline ends. The CDR3 extends over 13 amino acids. From germline, CDR1 is ENHRY and CDR2 SYGVKD. This CDR3 is CAISGGQVYEQYF. DNA of the CDR3: TGTGCCATCAGTGGGGGGCAGGTCTACGAGCAGTACTTC.

The chain has TRBV13 and TRBJ2-2; 9 bases line up with TRBD1. In germline, CDR1 is PRHDT, CDR2 FYEKMQ (reference sequence). V trimming: 5 bases; J trimming: 6 bases; junction bases outside the gene matches: 4. The CDR3 is 14 residues long. The CDR3 here is CASSPQGAPGELFF. DNA of the CDR3: TGTGCCAGCAGCCCACAGGGGGCTCCCGGGGAGCTGTTTTTT.

This clone was observed a handful of times. The rearrangement uses TRBV6-1 and TRBJ1-5, with TRBD1 as a possible D gene (6 bases). Germline V gives CDR1 MNHNS, CDR2 SASEGT. V was clipped by 2 bases and J by 4 bases, with 18 bases between them. This CDR3 is built from 17 residues. The CDR3 region has the DNA TGTGCCAGCAGTGAAAGTCTCGGGGGGGCCGGGAATCAGCCCCAGCATTTT. It translates to CASSESLGGAGNQPQHF.

This clone has a single count. V is TRBV6-1 and J is TRBJ2-4, with 7 bases that match TRBD1. Germline trimming cut 3 bases from V and 1 base from J; bases unmatched to any gene: 0. CDR3 length: 14 amino acids. Germline V gives CDR1 MNHNS, CDR2 SASEGT. CDR3 loop: CASSEDRAKNIQYF. In nucleotides, the CDR3 is TGTGCCAGCAGTGAGGACAGGGCCAAAAACATTCAGTACTTC.

This clone has a handful of counts. The rearrangement links TRBV21-1 to TRBJ2-7; the tabulated D call, TRBD2, remains unverified against the DNA. TRBV21-1 is a pseudogene locus. The CDR3 sequence is 14 residues long. As DNA, the CDR3 is TGTGCCAGCAGCAAGGAGGGTCCATCCTACGAGCAGTACTTC. It is translated as CASSKEGPSYEQYF.

The V call is TRBV2, the J call TRBJ1-6; TRBD1 is a possible D gene (6 bases). This CDR3 is built from 14 residues. Germline loops: CDR1 SNHLY, CDR2 FYNNEI. Trimming took off 7 bases at V and 4 bases at J, with 11 bases between the two ends. The CDR3 here is CASTQQGYNSPLHF. The DNA for the CDR3 is TGTGCCAGCACCCAACAGGGTTATAATTCACCCCTCCACTTT.

J is TRBJ1-3 and V is TRBV30; maybe TRBD1 (5 bases). CDR1 and CDR2 from the germline V gene are GTSNPN and SVGIG (reference sequence). The CDR3 spans 12 residues. V lost 1 base and J 8 bases, leaving 9 bases between the germline ends. The CDR3 region has the DNA TGTGCCTGGAGTGGTGTCAGGGACACCATATATTTT. Its translation: CAWSGVRDTIYF.

The chain couples TRBV9 to TRBJ2-3; perhaps TRBD2 as D (5 bases). V lost 0 bases to trimming and J lost 1 base, with 18 bases between them. The CDR3 spans 18 residues. CDR1 SGDLS and CDR2 YYNGEE come from the germline V gene. The CDR3: CASSVAGGPPLGTDTQYF. The DNA of the CDR3 is TGTGCCAGCAGCGTAGCTGGCGGGCCGCCCCTGGGCACAGATACGCAGTATTTT.

The rearrangement uses TRBV11-2 and TRBJ2-1; 8 bases fit TRBD2. V dropped 6 bases and J dropped 0; count of bases not matched to a gene: 7. The V gene's germline CDR1 is SGHAT and CDR2 FQNNGV. The CDR3 is made up of 16 amino acids. CDR3 sequence reads: CASRLNSGSSYNEQFF. CDR3 nucleotides: TGTGCCAGCAGGCTCAACAGCGGGAGCTCCTACAATGAGCAGTTCTTC.